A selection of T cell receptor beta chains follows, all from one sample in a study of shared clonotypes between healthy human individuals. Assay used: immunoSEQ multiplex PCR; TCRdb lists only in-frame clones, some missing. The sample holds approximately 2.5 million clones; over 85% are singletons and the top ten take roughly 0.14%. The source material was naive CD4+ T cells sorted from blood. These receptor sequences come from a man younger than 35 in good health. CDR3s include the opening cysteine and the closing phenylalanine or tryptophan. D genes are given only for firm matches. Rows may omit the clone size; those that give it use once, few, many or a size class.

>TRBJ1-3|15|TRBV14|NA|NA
CASSQGQSSGNTIYF
TGTGCCAGCAGCCAAGGACAGTCATCGGGAAACACCATATATTTT
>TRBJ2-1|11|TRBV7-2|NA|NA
CASSSGNEQFF
TGTGCCAGCAGTTCCGGGAATGAGCAGTTCTTC
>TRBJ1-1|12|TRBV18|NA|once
CASSLKGTEAFF
TGTGCCAGCTCACTAAAGGGGACTGAAGCTTTCTTT
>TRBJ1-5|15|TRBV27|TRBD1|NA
CASSRGQGSNQPQHF
TGTGCCAGCAGTCGTGGACAGGGGAGCAATCAGCCCCAGCATTTT
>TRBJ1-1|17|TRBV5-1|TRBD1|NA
CASRTGGRGSRDTEAFF
TGCGCCAGCAGGACAGGGGGCAGGGGGTCGAGGGACACTGAAGCTTTCTTT
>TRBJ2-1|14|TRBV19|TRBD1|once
CASSPGQAGNEQFF
TGTGCCAGTAGCCCTGGACAGGCGGGCAATGAGCAGTTCTTC
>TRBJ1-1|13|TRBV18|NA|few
CASSPKQNTEAFF
TGTGCCAGCTCACCGAAACAGAACACTGAAGCTTTCTTT
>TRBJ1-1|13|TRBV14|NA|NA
CASSQAGLGWAFF
TGTGCCAGCAGCCAAGCAGGGTTGGGTTGGGCTTTCTTT
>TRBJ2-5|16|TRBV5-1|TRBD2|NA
CASSQGLAGDQETQYF
TGCGCCAGCAGCCAGGGACTAGCGGGAGATCAAGAGACCCAGTACTTC
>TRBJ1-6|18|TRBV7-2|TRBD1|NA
CASSYTVTTTGNNSPLHF
TGTGCCAGCAGCTATACGGTTACCACGACAGGGAATAATTCACCCCTCCACTTT
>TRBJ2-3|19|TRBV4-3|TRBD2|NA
CASSQDGSPLAGVTDTQYF
TGCGCCAGCAGCCAAGATGGGAGCCCCCTAGCGGGTGTCACAGATACGCAGTATTTT
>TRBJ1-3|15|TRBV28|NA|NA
CASSSGQITGNTIYF
TGTGCCAGCAGTTCGGGGCAGATAACCGGAAACACCATATATTTT
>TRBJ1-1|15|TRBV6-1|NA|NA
CASSVGGQKNTEAFF
TGTGCCAGCTCCGTGGGCGGGCAAAAGAACACTGAAGCTTTCTTT
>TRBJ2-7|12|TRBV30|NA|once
CAWSDSPYEQYF
TGTGCCTGGAGTGACAGTCCCTACGAGCAGTACTTC
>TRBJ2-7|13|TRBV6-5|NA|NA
CASIKTGSYEQYF
TGTGCCAGCATCAAGACAGGCTCCTACGAGCAGTACTTC
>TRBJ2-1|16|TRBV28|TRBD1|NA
CASRSSPGQDYNEQFF
TGTGCCAGCAGATCAAGCCCGGGACAGGACTACAATGAGCAGTTCTTC
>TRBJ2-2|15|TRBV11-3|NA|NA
CASSPGGAVTGELFF
TGTGCCAGCAGCCCTGGGGGGGCTGTGACCGGGGAGCTGTTTTTT
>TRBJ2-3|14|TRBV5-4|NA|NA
CASSSQGGPDTQYF
TGTGCCAGCAGCTCGCAAGGGGGGCCTGATACGCAGTATTTT
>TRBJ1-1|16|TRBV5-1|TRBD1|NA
CASSQWGTGVNTEAFF
TGCGCCAGCAGCCAGTGGGGGACAGGGGTGAACACTGAAGCTTTCTTT
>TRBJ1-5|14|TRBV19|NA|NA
CASSISGINQPQHF
TGTGCCAGTAGTATTTCCGGGATCAATCAGCCCCAGCATTTT
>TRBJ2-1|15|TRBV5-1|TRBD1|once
CASSHGQGDSNEQFF
TGCGCCAGCAGCCATGGACAGGGTGACAGCAATGAGCAGTTCTTC
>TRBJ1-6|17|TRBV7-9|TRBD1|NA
CASSFPGMGQGNSPLHF
TGTGCCAGCAGCTTCCCTGGTATGGGACAGGGAAATTCACCCCTCCACTTT
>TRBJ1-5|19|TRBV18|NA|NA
CASSPQQGWGSNSNQPQHF
TGTGCCAGCTCACCCCAACAGGGCTGGGGGTCAAATAGCAATCAGCCCCAGCATTTT
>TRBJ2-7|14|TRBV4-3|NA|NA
CASSQEGRNYEQYF
TGCGCCAGCAGCCAAGAAGGCCGTAACTACGAGCAGTACTTC
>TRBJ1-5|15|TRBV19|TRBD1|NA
CASRPTGGGGQPQHF
TGTGCCAGTAGACCTACAGGGGGCGGGGGTCAGCCCCAGCATTTT
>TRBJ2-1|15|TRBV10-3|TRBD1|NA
CAISGGTGSMNEQFF
TGTGCCATCAGTGGGGGGACAGGGAGTATGAATGAGCAGTTCTTC
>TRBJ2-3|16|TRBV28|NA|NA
CASSLIPGQTGDTQYF
TGTGCCAGCAGCCTCATACCGGGTCAGACTGGGGATACGCAGTATTTT
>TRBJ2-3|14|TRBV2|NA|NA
CASSLGGAPRTQYF
TGTGCCAGCAGCCTAGGGGGGGCCCCCCGGACGCAGTATTTT
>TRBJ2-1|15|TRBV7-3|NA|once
CASSLLQGAYNEQFF
TGTGCCAGCAGCTTACTACAGGGCGCATACAATGAGCAGTTCTTC
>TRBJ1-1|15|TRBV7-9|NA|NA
CASSPQAQTNTEAFF
TGTGCCAGCAGCCCTCAGGCACAGACGAACACTGAAGCTTTCTTT
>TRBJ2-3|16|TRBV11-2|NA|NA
CASSSELNRALDTQYF
TGTGCCAGCAGCTCCGAACTGAACAGAGCCTTGGACACGCAGTATTTT
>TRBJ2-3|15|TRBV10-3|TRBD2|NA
CAIKLGGGATDTQYF
TGTGCCATCAAGTTGGGCGGGGGGGCCACAGATACGCAGTATTTT
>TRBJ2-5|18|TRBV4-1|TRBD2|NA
CASSQGGLAGVGGETQYF
TGCGCCAGCAGCCAAGGCGGGCTAGCGGGAGTCGGTGGGGAGACCCAGTACTTC
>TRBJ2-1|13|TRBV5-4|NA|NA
CASSLGRGFEQFF
TGTGCCAGCAGCTTAGGCAGGGGTTTTGAGCAGTTCTTC
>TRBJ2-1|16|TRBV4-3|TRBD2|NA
CASSQDVSGRGVEQFF
TGCGCCAGCAGCCAAGACGTCAGCGGGAGGGGTGTTGAGCAGTTCTTC
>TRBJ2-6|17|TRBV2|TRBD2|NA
CASSELAGVSGANVLTF
TGTGCCAGCAGTGAACTAGCGGGGGTCTCTGGGGCCAACGTCCTGACTTTC
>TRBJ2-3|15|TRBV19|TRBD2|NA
CASSLTGTSSHTQYF
TGTGCCAGTAGTCTAACCGGGACTAGTTCGCATACGCAGTATTTT
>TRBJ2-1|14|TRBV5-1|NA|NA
CASSLDSDYNEQFF
TGCGCCAGCAGCTTGGATTCAGATTACAATGAGCAGTTCTTC
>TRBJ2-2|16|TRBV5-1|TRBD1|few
CASSLNGQGNTGELFF
TGCGCCAGCAGCTTGAACGGACAGGGGAACACCGGGGAGCTGTTTTTT
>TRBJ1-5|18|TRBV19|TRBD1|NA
CASSITGTTGVRNQPQHF
TGTGCCAGTAGTATAACCGGGACAACAGGGGTCCGCAATCAGCCCCAGCATTTT